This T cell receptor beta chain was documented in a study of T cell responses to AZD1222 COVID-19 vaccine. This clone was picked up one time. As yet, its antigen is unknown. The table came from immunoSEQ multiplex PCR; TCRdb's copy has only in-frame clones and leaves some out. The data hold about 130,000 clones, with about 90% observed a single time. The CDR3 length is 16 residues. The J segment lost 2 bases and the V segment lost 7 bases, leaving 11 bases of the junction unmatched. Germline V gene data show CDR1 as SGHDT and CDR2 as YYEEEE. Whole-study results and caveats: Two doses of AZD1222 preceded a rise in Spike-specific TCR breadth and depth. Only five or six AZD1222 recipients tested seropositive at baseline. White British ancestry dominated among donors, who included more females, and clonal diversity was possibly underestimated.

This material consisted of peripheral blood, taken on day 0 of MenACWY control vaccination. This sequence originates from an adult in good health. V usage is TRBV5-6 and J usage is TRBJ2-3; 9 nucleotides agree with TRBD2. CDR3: CASLPGRGGPTDTQYF. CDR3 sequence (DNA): TGTGCCAGCCTTCCGGGGCGGGGGGGCCCCACAGATACGCAGTATTTT.